The rows below give T cell receptor beta chains drawn from one sample of a study of CD8+CD57+ T cells in acquired aplastic anemia. TCRdb reanalysed the reads using MiXCR and keeps one entry per CDR3 protein. The sample has about 220,000 distinct CDR3 sequences, approximately 35% seen once. The sequenced material came from sorted CD4+, CD8+, or CD8+CD57+ T cells (not recorded which) from PBMCs. The receptors originated from a human donor in good health, serving as a control. CDR3s include the opening cysteine and the closing phenylalanine or tryptophan. The D gene is left open where the match is weak. Clone size is not always given. Where it is, it says once, few, many or a class for expanded clones.

V	J	D	size	CDR3	DNA
TRBV5-4	TRBJ2-3	TRBD1	few	CASSSGRQGSTDTQYF	TGTGCCAGCAGCTCCGGAAGACAGGGAAGCACAGATACGCAGTATTTT
TRBV12-3/TRBV12-4	TRBJ1-1	TRBD1	few	CASSPSTGVRTEAFF	TGTGCCAGCAGTCCATCGACAGGGGTACGGACTGAAGCTTTCTTT
TRBV10-2	TRBJ2-1	-	many	CASTRENEQFF	TGCGCCAGCACCCGGGAAAATGAGCAGTTCTTC
TRBV29-1	TRBJ1-1	TRBD1	-	CSVVAMGQGNAEAFF	TGCAGCGTTGTCGCGATGGGACAGGGAAACGCTGAAGCTTTCTTT
TRBV6-1	TRBJ2-3	TRBD1	many	CASSEAGQGTDTQYF	TGTGCCAGCAGTGAAGCAGGACAGGGGACAGATACGCAGTATTTT
TRBV3-1	TRBJ2-7	TRBD2	-	CASSQEGGTSYEQYF	TGTGCCAGCAGCCAAGAGGGGGGGACCTCCTACGAGCAGTACTTC
TRBV20-1	TRBJ1-1	-	many	CSAPTRQGPNTEAFF	TGCAGTGCTCCCACACGGCAGGGACCGAACACTGAAGCTTTCTTT
TRBV2	TRBJ1-2	-	-	CASSVHITGIGYTF	TGTGCCAGCAGTGTCCACATTACAGGGATTGGCTACACCTTC
TRBV2	TRBJ1-5	TRBD1	many	CASSAGTGGNQPQHF	TGTGCCAGCAGCGCCGGGACAGGGGGCAATCAGCCCCAGCATTTT
TRBV29-1	TRBJ2-1	-	-	CSVGGGVSYYNEQFF	TGCAGCGTCGGGGGTGGGGTATCGTACTACAATGAGCAGTTCTTC
TRBV16	TRBJ1-2	-	many	CASSSIAEINYGYTF	TGTGCCAGCAGTTCTATCGCAGAGATTAACTATGGCTACACCTTC
TRBV2	TRBJ2-7	TRBD2	-	CASRRTSGGGEQYF	TGTGCCAGCAGAAGGACTAGCGGGGGCGGCGAGCAGTACTTC
TRBV12-3/TRBV12-4	TRBJ1-1	-	many	CASRLRGGTEAFF	TGTGCCAGCAGACTGAGGGGTGGCACTGAAGCTTTCTTT
TRBV10-3	TRBJ2-4	-	many	CAISEGAEDIQYF	TGTGCCATCAGTGAGGGGGCTGAGGACATTCAGTACTTC
TRBV25-1	TRBJ1-4	TRBD1	once	CASRDRATNEKLFF	TGTGCCAGCAGGGACAGGGCAACTAATGAAAAACTGTTTTTT
TRBV7-8	TRBJ1-1	-	many	CASSPVGDTEAFF	TGTGCCAGCAGCCCCGTGGGAGACACTGAAGCTTTCTTT
TRBV2	TRBJ1-1	-	many	CASSEQGRAFF	TGTGCCAGCAGTGAGCAGGGGCGGGCTTTCTTT
TRBV9	TRBJ2-1	-	-	CASSTLSGPVYNEQFF	TGTGCCAGCAGCACGTTAAGCGGGCCAGTCTACAATGAGCAGTTCTTC
TRBV20-1	TRBJ2-6	-	many	CSARTIANVLTF	TGCAGTGCTAGGACAATAGCCAACGTCCTGACTTTC
TRBV19	TRBJ1-2	-	-	CASSIGNIPGGYTF	TGTGCCAGTAGTATAGGTAACATCCCCGGGGGCTACACCTTC
TRBV30	TRBJ1-1	-	-	CAWIRRLPEAFF	TGTGCCTGGATTCGTCGGCTGCCTGAAGCTTTCTTT
TRBV10-2	TRBJ1-1	TRBD1	-	CASSDQTGPTEAFF	TGTGCCAGCAGTGACCAGACAGGGCCCACTGAAGCTTTCTTT
TRBV7-9	TRBJ2-5	-	-	CASSFAKETQYF	TGTGCCAGCAGCTTCGCCAAAGAGACCCAGTACTTC
TRBV11-2	TRBJ2-1	TRBD2	-	CASSRPGLADLYNEQFF	TGTGCCAGCAGCAGACCGGGACTAGCGGATCTATACAATGAGCAGTTCTTC
TRBV19	TRBJ1-5	-	many	CASSIDLPTVLNQPQHF	TGTGCCAGTAGTATAGATCTTCCGACAGTGTTGAATCAGCCCCAGCATTTT
TRBV5-6	TRBJ1-2	TRBD1	many	CASSPSRTGDYGYTF	TGTGCCAGCAGCCCATCAAGGACAGGGGACTATGGCTACACCTTC
TRBV19	TRBJ2-4	-	-	CASSIGHSKNIQYF	TGTGCCAGTAGTATCGGACACTCCAAAAACATTCAGTACTTC
TRBV10-2	TRBJ1-5	-	-	CASSERGNIQPQHF	TGCGCCAGCAGTGAGAGGGGTAATATTCAGCCCCAGCATTTT
TRBV12-3/TRBV12-4	TRBJ1-1	-	many	CASSWGDIRNTEAFF	TGTGCCAGCAGTTGGGGTGACATAAGGAACACTGAAGCTTTCTTT
TRBV7-9	TRBJ2-7	-	many	CASSRGGRTYEQYF	TGTGCCAGCTCAAGGGGGGGGCGCACCTACGAGCAGTACTTC
TRBV6-1	TRBJ2-3	-	many	CASDRFSLTDTQYF	TGTGCCAGCGACAGATTCAGTCTCACAGATACGCAGTATTTT
TRBV7-3	TRBJ1-2	-	-	CASSERLQTYGYTF	TGTGCCAGCAGTGAGAGGTTGCAGACCTATGGCTACACCTTC
TRBV10-3	TRBJ1-1	TRBD1	-	CAFSDRDGGTEAFF	TGTGCCTTCAGCGACAGGGACGGAGGCACTGAAGCTTTCTTT
TRBV12-3/TRBV12-4	TRBJ2-1	-	-	CASSLFGGGANNEQFF	TGTGCCAGCAGTTTATTCGGGGGCGGAGCCAACAATGAGCAGTTCTTC
TRBV12-3/TRBV12-4	TRBJ2-3	TRBD2	-	CASSPGTSGELTDTQYF	TGTGCCAGCAGTCCCGGGACTAGCGGGGAGCTCACAGATACGCAGTATTTT
TRBV11-2	TRBJ2-6	TRBD1	once	CAGSHRTGGLGANVLTF	TGTGCCGGCAGCCACCGGACAGGGGGACTTGGGGCCAACGTCCTGACTTTC
TRBV20-1	TRBJ2-7	-	many	CSAKMARDSLGGQQYF	TGCAGTGCTAAGATGGCCCGGGACAGTCTTGGGGGGCAGCAGTACTTC
TRBV5-1	TRBJ2-7	-	-	CASSLGYEQCF	TGCGCCAGCAGCTTGGGGTACGAGCAGTGCTTC
TRBV24-1	TRBJ2-1	-	-	CATSGFTAGSRNEQFF	TGTGCCACCAGTGGATTTACGGCGGGGTCGAGGAATGAGCAGTTCTTC